What follows are 6 T cell receptor beta chains derived from one specimen sequenced in a study of shared clonotypes between healthy human individuals. Generated by immunoSEQ multiplex PCR, the TCRdb table keeps only in-frame clones and is missing some. This sample has about 490,000 clones, with 60% to 85% found just once. Sequenced: PBMCs. Source of these receptors: a woman between 40 and 55 years old in good health. Some clones in this sample may be carry-over from other donors' samples.

The count of this clone is one. An end of the junction does not agree with germline; a read error may underlie this. Other DNA sequences within the sample encode an identical CDR3. This chain links TRBV7-7 with TRBJ2-1; D might be TRBD1 or TRBD2, each matching 5 bases. Germline CDR1 is SSHAT and CDR2 is FNYEAQ (reference sequence). The CDR3 contains 14 residues. The CDR3 nucleotides are TGTGCTAGCAGCCCGACCTCGGGGCACAATGAGCAGTTCTTC. This sequence encodes CASSPTSGHNEQFF.

V is TRBV18 and J is TRBJ2-1, with D perhaps matching TRBD2 (5 bases). Trimming pared 3 bases from V and 5 bases from J, leaving 11 bases between. This CDR3 spans 14 amino acids. Germline values: CDR1 KGHSH, CDR2 LQKENI. As DNA, the CDR3 is TGTGCCAGCTCACCCCGGGATATAAACAATGAGCAGTTCTTC. Translation gives CASSPRDINNEQFF. The full variable domain, rest sourced from reference TRBV18 and TRBJ2-1, is NAGVMQNPRHLVRRRGQEARLRCSPMKGHSHVYWYRQLPEEGLKFMVYLQKENIIDESGMPKERFSAEFPKEGPSILRIQQVVRGDSAAYFCASSPRDINNEQFFGPGTRLTVL.

The V gene is TRBV5-1, the J gene TRBJ2-1; D unclear. V was shortened by 4 bases and J by 0 bases, with 11 bases between the two germline ends. Germline assignment: CDR1 SGHRS and CDR2 YFSETQ. The CDR3 is 15 residues long. The CDR3 protein is CASSLQDLSYNEQFF. The CDR3 region has the DNA TGCGCCAGCAGCCTTCAAGATCTCTCCTACAATGAGCAGTTCTTC.

The chain carries TRBV6-5 and TRBJ1-5; no reliable D call. The CDR3 has 13 residues. Trimming took 2 bases from V and 3 from J, leaving 5 bases between them. Germline CDR1 reads MNHEY; CDR2 reads SVGAGI. The CDR3 region is CASSYDFNQPQHF. The CDR3 bases are TGTGCCAGCAGTTACGACTTCAATCAGCCCCAGCATTTT.

This chain connects TRBV5-1 to TRBJ2-1; D possibly corresponds to TRBD2 (5 bases). Germline-derived CDR1 and CDR2 are SGHRS and YFSETQ. This CDR3 is 15 amino acids long. V lost 4 bases to trimming and J lost 5 bases, with 16 bases between them. The DNA for the CDR3 is TGCGCCAGCAGCAAAACTAGAGTGGCACACAATGAGCAGTTCTTC. Its protein product is CASSKTRVAHNEQFF.

A note on this clone: A clone one base away is much larger, so this may be a read error. Other DNA variants within this sample encode the same CDR3. The chain combines TRBV5-1 with TRBJ2-5; tentative D call: TRBD1 (5 bases). The CDR3 has 10 residues. The germline V gene encodes CDR1 SGHRS and CDR2 YFSETQ. This CDR3 reads CASKGETQYF. CDR3 nucleotide sequence: TGTGCCAGCAAGGGGGAGACCCAGTACTTC.